This T cell receptor beta chain was recorded in a study of OX40 agonist ivuxolimab in advanced cancers. Study in general: The treatment was a fully human IgG2 OX40 agonist, ivuxolimab. Study-wide points: CD8+ T cells were the subset that, on average, had more expanded clones than CD4+. Undetermined was the antigen specificity of the expanded peripheral T cells.

Clones were read by immunoSEQ multiplex PCR, and TCRdb kept only the in-frame ones, dropping some. The data contain tens of thousands of clones, roughly 89% of them singletons. Regarding this clone: Its target is not known.

Germline CDR1 SEHNR, CDR2 FQNEAQ (reference sequence). The CDR3 has 16 amino acids. Trimming removed 2 bases at V and 5 bases at J, with 18 bases between. The clonotype comes from an adult with an advanced solid tumor such as melanoma, head and neck, liver or kidney cancer. The sample here was CD4+ or CD8+ T cells sorted from blood, taken in a trial of the OX40 agonist ivuxolimab. The V call is TRBV7-9, the J call TRBJ2-5; D is tentatively TRBD1 or TRBD2 (5 bases each). The chain's CDR3 is CASSLWGTGRVETQYF. The DNA of the CDR3 is TGTGCCAGCAGCTTATGGGGGACGGGACGGGTGGAGACCCAGTACTTC.